This T cell receptor beta chain emerged from a study of graft-versus-host responses after intestinal transplantation. Germline V gene lookup returns CDR1 KGHSH and CDR2 LQKENI. V lost 6 bases to trimming and J lost 1 base, with 13 bases between them. This CDR3 contains 15 residues. About this clone: Antigen: not known.

Assay used: immunoSEQ multiplex PCR; TCRdb lists only in-frame clones, some missing. Of about 90,000 clones in the sample, just under 95% were seen once. The source is a human donor who received an intestinal transplant. V and J are TRBV18 and TRBJ1-5, with D possibly TRBD1 on 6 matching bases. The sample in question was unstimulated CD4+ T cells sorted from spleen or lymph node cells, obtained before intestinal transplant. CDR3 DNA sequence: TGTGCCAGCTCGCCGGACAGAACGAGCAATCAGCCCCAGCATTTT. Residues: CASSPDRTSNQPQHF.